One and the same sample provided the 13 T cell receptor beta chains below, sequenced in a study of shared clonotypes between healthy human individuals. Sequencing was performed with immunoSEQ multiplex PCR; in TCRdb, only in-frame clones are kept and a portion is missing. The data show roughly 2.2 million clones, with around 92% seen just once and 0.37% held by the top ten. Sequencing was carried out using naive CD4+ T cells from PBMCs. Subset meaning: CD45RA+ positively selected. The receptors originated from a man aged 18 to 29 in good health. Some clones in this sample may be carry-over from other donors' samples.

The J gene is TRBJ1-5, the V gene TRBV5-7, with a possible D match to TRBD1 (6 bases). TRBV5-7 is noted as an ORF with a role that remains uncertain. The CDR3 covers 17 residues. Trimming removed 2 bases at V and 0 bases at J, with 15 bases between. CDR3 protein: CASSFISRQDSNQPQHF. CDR3 coding DNA: TGTGCCAGCAGCTTCATTAGTCGACAGGATAGCAATCAGCCCCAGCATTTT.

The chain employs TRBV7-2 and TRBJ2-7, with 13 positions matching TRBD2. The germline gives CDR1 SGHTA, CDR2 FQGNSA. V dropped 4 bases and J dropped 7; count of bases not matched to a gene: 10. This CDR3 contains 16 residues. This chain's CDR3 is CASSSRTSGGYLEQYF. The CDR3 DNA reads TGTGCCAGCAGCTCCCGGACTAGCGGGGGCTACCTGGAGCAGTACTTC. Looking up the rest from reference TRBV7-2 and TRBJ2-7 gives the full variable domain: GAGVSQSPSNKVTEKGKDVELRCDPISGHTALYWYRQSLGQGLEFLIYFQGNSAPDKSGLPSDRFSAERTGGSVSTLTIQRTQQEDSAVYLCASSSRTSGGYLEQYFGPGTRLTVT.

The chain uses TRBV4-1 and TRBJ2-5, with D perhaps TRBD1 (6 bases). Trimming removed 1 base from V and 11 bases from J, with 11 bases in between. CDR1 and CDR2 from the germline V gene are MGHRA and YSYEKL. The CDR3 is 12 residues long. The CDR3 bases are TGCGCCAGCAGCCAAGCTCGAGACAGGCAGTACTTC. Translation: CASSQARDRQYF.

The gene calls are TRBV5-6 and TRBJ2-7; D possibly uses TRBD1 or TRBD2 (6 bases each). This CDR3 has 13 amino acids. Germline V gives CDR1 SGHDT, CDR2 YYEEEE. V lost 4 bases and J lost 3, with 11 bases in between. The DNA for the CDR3 is TGTGCCAGCAGCCGGAGGGGGGTCTACGAGCAGTACTTC. Protein: CASSRRGVYEQYF.

The V gene is TRBV5-1, the J gene TRBJ1-2, with D hard to call. Germline V gene sequence: CDR1 SGHRS, CDR2 YFSETQ. Trimming took 1 base from V and 7 from J, leaving 14 bases between them. The CDR3 extends over 14 amino acids. Here the CDR3 DNA reads TGCGCCAGCAGCTTGCTTTATGGGGTCACTGGCTACACCTTC. Translating gives CASSLLYGVTGYTF. Full variable domain (remainder filled in from reference TRBV5-1 and TRBJ1-2): KAGVTQTPRYLIKTRGQQVTLSCSPISGHRSVSWYQQTPGQGLQFLFEYFSETQRNKGNFPGRFSGRQFSNSRSEMNVSTLELGDSALYLCASSLLYGVTGYTFGSGTRLTVV.

This clone was recorded once. The chain recombines TRBV28 with TRBJ1-1; D unresolved. CDR1 is MDHEN, CDR2 SYDVKM, per germline. This CDR3 is built from 14 residues. V was pared by 5 bases and J by 10 bases, with 20 bases between. The CDR3 sequence: CASSVSAGGVGAFF. The CDR3 nucleotides are TGTGCCAGCAGTGTAAGCGCAGGTGGTGTGGGAGCTTTCTTT.

As regards this clone: Within the sample, other DNA sequences also encode this same CDR3. The V call is TRBV18, the J call TRBJ1-5; D ambiguous. The V gene lost 2 bases and the J gene lost 2 bases, with 7 bases spanning the gap. This CDR3 comprises 14 residues. Germline loops: CDR1 KGHSH, CDR2 LQKENI. The CDR3 is CASSPGVGNQPQHF. CDR3 nucleotide sequence: TGTGCCAGCTCACCAGGGGTCGGCAATCAGCCCCAGCATTTT.

The CDR3 sequence: CASSFVPASGIYNEQFF. The CDR3 nucleotides are TGTGCCAGCAGTTTCGTCCCCGCTAGCGGGATTTACAATGAGCAGTTCTTC. This rearrangement joins TRBV27 to TRBJ2-1, with 9 nucleotides matching TRBD2. Germline V lookup: CDR1 MNHEY, CDR2 SMNVEV (reference sequence). J was trimmed by 4 bases and V by 3 bases; bases with no gene match: 10. This CDR3 comprises 17 residues.

The J gene is TRBJ2-2, the V gene TRBV19; 10 positions agree with TRBD2. Per the germline V gene, CDR1 is LNHDA and CDR2 is SQIVND (reference sequence). The CDR3 contains 14 residues. V lost 5 bases, J lost 5 bases, and 2 bases stayed unmatched. In DNA form, the CDR3 reads TGTGCCAGTAGTGCGGGACTAGCGACCGGGGAGCTGTTTTTT. This sequence encodes CASSAGLATGELFF.

The chain combines TRBV7-9 with TRBJ1-1; the match to TRBD1 covers 9 bases. V was clipped by 4 bases and J by 3 bases; unmatched bases: 6. Germline CDR1 reads SEHNR; CDR2 reads FQNEAQ (reference sequence). This CDR3 comprises 15 residues. CDR3 loop: CASSSRTGEDTEAFF. CDR3 DNA: TGTGCCAGCAGCTCCAGGACAGGGGAAGACACTGAAGCTTTCTTT.

The J gene is TRBJ2-5, the V gene TRBV28; 8 positions agree with TRBD1. The CDR3 loop spans 14 amino acids. V lost 4 bases and J lost 4; bases outside the gene matches: 5. Germline CDR1 reads MDHEN; CDR2 reads SYDVKM. The CDR3 spells CASSSPRGLETQYF. The DNA of the CDR3 is TGTGCCAGCAGTTCCCCCAGGGGGCTAGAGACCCAGTACTTC.

The chain is built from TRBV18 and TRBJ2-1, with 8 nucleotides matching TRBD1. Germline lookup yields CDR1 KGHSH and CDR2 LQKENI. Trimming cost V 5 bases and J 4 bases; bases outside gene matches: 7. The CDR3 sequence is 15 residues long. This CDR3 is CASSSSGTGYNEQFF. In nucleotides, the CDR3 is TGTGCCAGCTCATCGTCCGGGACAGGTTACAATGAGCAGTTCTTC.

The chain uses TRBV7-2 and TRBJ2-7, with 7 bases aligning to TRBD1. V lost 3 bases, J lost 0 bases, and 5 bases stayed unmatched. The germline gives CDR1 SGHTA, CDR2 FQGNSA. This CDR3 is 15 amino acids long. CDR3: CASSFGAGGSYEQYF. The CDR3 nucleotides read TGTGCCAGCAGCTTCGGGGCAGGGGGCTCCTACGAGCAGTACTTC.